What follows are 15 T cell receptor beta chains derived from one specimen sequenced in a study of blood T cell repertoires in COVID-19. Produced via immunoSEQ multiplex PCR; TCRdb's table is partial and in-frame only. The sample has around 270,000 clones; more than 85% are singletons. The sequencing sample was made of peripheral blood. The receptors here all came from a person aged 18-30 years with COVID-19, enrolled during active disease.

V and J are TRBV11-2 and TRBJ2-3; 8 bases line up with TRBD2. V lost 3 bases and J lost 5; bases outside the gene matches: 7. The CDR3 is 15 amino acids. Germline values: CDR1 SGHAT, CDR2 FQNNGV. CDR3 region: CASSFLGSGIDTQYF. Written as DNA, the CDR3 is TGTGCCAGCAGCTTCTTAGGTAGCGGGATAGATACGCAGTATTTT.

The chain is built from TRBV4-1 and TRBJ1-3; 10 positions match TRBD1. J gave up 4 bases and V 3 bases, and 6 bases lay outside the gene matches. Germline CDR1 and CDR2: MGHRA and YSYEKL. There are 16 residues in the CDR3. CDR3 in amino acids: CASSQPTGGQGNTIYF. CDR3 DNA sequence: TGCGCCAGCAGCCAGCCGACAGGGGGCCAAGGAAACACCATATATTTT.

This sequence joins TRBV5-1 and TRBJ2-5; perhaps TRBD1 as D (5 bases). Trimming took 0 bases from V and 3 from J, leaving 6 bases between them. Germline CDR1 reads SGHRS; CDR2 reads YFSETQ. This CDR3 spans 13 amino acids. The DNA of the CDR3 is TGCGCCAGCAGCTTGGTCAGGGAAGAGACCCAGTACTTC. Translated: CASSLVREETQYF.

This chain connects TRBV7-2 to TRBJ1-3, with D possibly being TRBD1 (6 bases). There are 15 residues in the CDR3. V lost 5 bases and J lost 0, with 11 bases in between. Per the germline V gene, CDR1 is SGHTA and CDR2 is FQGNSA. As DNA, the CDR3 is TGTGCCAGCAGCCCGGACAGATCCTCTGGAAACACCATATATTTT. Translating it yields CASSPDRSSGNTIYF. The whole variable domain, filled in from reference TRBV7-2 and TRBJ1-3, reads GAGVSQSPSNKVTEKGKDVELRCDPISGHTALYWYRQSLGQGLEFLIYFQGNSAPDKSGLPSDRFSAERTGGSVSTLTIQRTQQEDSAVYLCASSPDRSSGNTIYFGEGSWLTVV.

V gene TRBV5-4 combines with J gene TRBJ1-1; D call uncertain. V was trimmed by 7 bases and J by 3 bases, leaving 19 bases between them. From germline, CDR1 is SGHNT and CDR2 YYREEE (reference sequence). The CDR3 runs 15 residues. The CDR3 DNA sequence: TGTGCCAGCTCCCCCCCCTACGGGGTCCACACTGAAGCTTTCTTT. Translation gives CASSPPYGVHTEAFF.

The chain joins TRBV24-1 to TRBJ2-3; D perhaps matches TRBD2 (6 bases). This CDR3 comprises 15 residues. Germline loops: CDR1 KGHDR, CDR2 SFDVKD. V lost 5 bases and J 3 bases, leaving 14 bases between the germline ends. The CDR3 loop reads CATSVVCGRTDTQYF. The CDR3 bases are TGTGCCACCAGTGTTGTTTGTGGGAGGACAGATACGCAGTATTTT.

The CDR3 loop is CASRVATSGSYEQYF. The CDR3 nucleotides read TGTGCCAGCAGAGTAGCCACTAGCGGGAGTTACGAGCAGTACTTC. The rearrangement joins TRBV13 to TRBJ2-7; 11 nucleotides match TRBD2. Germline V gene sequence: CDR1 PRHDT, CDR2 FYEKMQ (reference sequence). The CDR3 covers 15 residues. V shed 6 bases and J 4 bases; nucleotides not matched to a gene: 8. Full variable domain (remainder filled in from reference TRBV13 and TRBJ2-7): AAGVIQSPRHLIKEKRETATLKCYPIPRHDTVYWYQQGPGQDPQFLISFYEKMQSDKGSIPDRFSAQQFSDYHSELNMSSLELGDSALYFCASRVATSGSYEQYFGPGTRLTVT.

This chain joins TRBV24-1 and TRBJ2-1; D perhaps matches TRBD2 (6 bases). CDR3 length: 14 residues. With 7 bases removed from V and 0 bases from J, the gap between germline ends came to 9 bases. Per the germline V gene, CDR1 is KGHDR and CDR2 is SFDVKD. The CDR3 loop is CATSGRLSYNEQFF. As DNA, the CDR3 is TGTGCCACCAGCGGGAGACTCTCCTACAATGAGCAGTTCTTC.

Turning to this clone: A junction end diverges from the germline sequence, so it may reflect a read error. The gene calls are TRBV5-6 and TRBJ1-6, with TRBD1 matching over 9 bases. The CDR3 is 19 residues long. From germline, CDR1 is SGHDT and CDR2 YYEEEE. The DNA for the CDR3 is TGTGCCAGCAGTTTGGGAATTCCGGGACAGGGCCAAATCCATTCACCCCTCCACTTT. It translates to CASSLGIPGQGQIHSPLHF.

The chain links TRBV19 to TRBJ2-7; a weak D match, TRBD2 (5 bases). CDR1 and CDR2 from the germline V gene are LNHDA and SQIVND (reference sequence). The CDR3 has 13 amino acids. For the CDR3, the DNA is TGTGCGACTAAGAGTAAGGGTACCTACGAGCAGTACTTC. This sequence encodes CATKSKGTYEQYF.

The chain employs TRBV9 and TRBJ2-5, with 10 bases identical to TRBD2. The CDR3 length is 14 residues. CDR1 and CDR2 from the germline V gene are SGDLS and YYNGEE. J gave up 5 bases and V 6 bases, and 7 bases lay outside the gene matches. CDR3 amino acids: CASTPGLAKETQYF. The CDR3 coding sequence is TGTGCCAGCACGCCGGGACTAGCGAAGGAGACCCAGTACTTC.

Points on this clone: Other nucleotide sequences from this sample produce the same CDR3. The gene calls are TRBV18 and TRBJ1-1, with D possibly matching TRBD1 (6 bases). The CDR3 sequence is 15 residues long. Germline CDR1 KGHSH, CDR2 LQKENI. Trimming took 1 base from V and 2 from J, leaving 11 bases between them. Written as DNA, the CDR3 is TGTGCCAGCTCACCACTCCAGGGGAGTAACACTGAAGCTTTCTTT. The encoded protein is CASSPLQGSNTEAFF.

This chain joins TRBV7-9 and TRBJ2-1; D may be TRBD1 (6 bases). The V gene lost 5 bases and the J gene lost 2 bases, with 16 bases spanning the gap. The CDR3 sequence is 16 residues long. Germline loops: CDR1 SEHNR, CDR2 FQNEAQ (reference sequence). The CDR3 DNA reads TGTGCCAGCAGCCCGTTAGGGGGAGCGGCCTACAATGAGCAGTTCTTC. Translation gives CASSPLGGAAYNEQFF. The full variable domain, in which reference TRBV7-9 and TRBJ2-1 provide the parts outside the CDR3, is DTGVSQNPRHKITKRGQNVTFRCDPISEHNRLYWYRQTLGQGPEFLTYFQNEAQLEKSRLLSDRFSAERPKGSFSTLEIQRTEQGDSAMYLCASSPLGGAAYNEQFFGPGTRLTVL.

The CDR3 is CASSQTGVRGNEQFF. The CDR3 nucleotides read TGTGCCAGCAGCCAGACAGGGGTGAGAGGGAATGAGCAGTTCTTC. The J gene is TRBJ2-1, the V gene TRBV14, with 8 bases identical to TRBD1. Trimming at V came to 3 bases and at J to 7 bases, leaving 8 bases not matched to a gene. Germline CDR1 SGHDN, CDR2 FVKESK. CDR3 length: 15 residues.

The V call is TRBV7-9, the J call TRBJ1-4, with unresolved D. The germline gives CDR1 SEHNR, CDR2 FQNEAQ (reference sequence). The CDR3 has 18 residues. The ends were cut back, 5 bases at V and 0 bases at J, with 19 bases in the middle. The CDR3 sequence is CASSPPRWAEATNEKLFF. The CDR3 nucleotides read TGTGCCAGCAGCCCCCCTCGCTGGGCGGAGGCAACTAATGAAAAACTGTTTTTT.